These 9 T cell receptor beta chains were sequenced from one sample in a study of blood T cell repertoires in COVID-19. Only in-frame clones appear in the TCRdb table, and some are missing; sequencing was by immunoSEQ multiplex PCR. The repertoire holds just over 95,000 clones, roughly 82% seen once, with about 18% in the top ten. Sequences were obtained from peripheral blood. These receptors were taken from a man older than 75 with acute or convalescent COVID-19.

This clone is a singleton in its sample. The rearrangement joins TRBV11-2 to TRBJ1-6, with 11 positions matching TRBD1. Germline V lookup: CDR1 SGHAT, CDR2 FQNNGV. The CDR3 runs to 14 residues. J was trimmed by 10 bases and V by 4 bases; bases with no gene match: 3. The CDR3 sequence: CASSSRTGGSPLHF. In nucleotides, the CDR3 is TGTGCCAGCAGCTCTCGGACAGGGGGCTCACCCCTCCACTTT. Combining the CDR3 with reference TRBV11-2 and TRBJ1-6 gives the whole variable domain EAGVAQSPRYKIIEKRQSVAFWCNPISGHATLYWYQQILGQGPKLLIQFQNNGVVDDSQLPKDRFSAERLKGVDSTLKIQPAKLEDSAVYLCASSSRTGGSPLHFGNGTRLTVT.

This clone was seen only once. The V call is TRBV28, the J call TRBJ1-2, with 10 nucleotides matching TRBD1. Germline V CDR1 and CDR2: MDHEN, SYDVKM. The V and J ends lost 6 bases and 8 bases, in that order; junction bases with no gene match: 9. CDR3 length equals 14 residues. The DNA of the CDR3 is TGTGCCAGCAGAGGACAGGGGGGTACTTTGGGCTACACCTTC. It is translated as CASRGQGGTLGYTF.

The V gene is TRBV24-1, the J gene TRBJ2-5, with 8 bases identical to TRBD1. The V gene's germline CDR1 is KGHDR and CDR2 SFDVKD. The CDR3 has 15 amino acids. V trimming: 3 bases; J trimming: 5 bases; junction bases outside the gene matches: 7. The chain's CDR3 is CATSDAGTGPETQYF. The CDR3 DNA sequence: TGTGCCACCAGTGATGCCGGGACAGGTCCGGAGACCCAGTACTTC.

V gene TRBV29-1 combines with J gene TRBJ1-1; D gene unclear. V lost 7 bases and J 1 base, leaving 16 bases between the germline ends. The CDR3 has 14 amino acids. The V gene's germline CDR1 is SQVTM and CDR2 ANQGSEA. The CDR3 nucleotides are TGCAGCGGGGTAGGGAGCCCCAGGAACACTGAAGCTTTCTTT. Translation: CSGVGSPRNTEAFF. Variable domain in full (rest from reference TRBV29-1 and TRBJ1-1): SAVISQKPSRDICQRGTSLTIQCQVDSQVTMMFWYRQQPGQSLTLIATANQGSEATYESGFVIDKFPISRPNLTFSTLTVSNMSPEDSSIYLCSGVGSPRNTEAFFGQGTRLTVV.

This clone appeared once. The chain employs TRBV7-2 and TRBJ2-1; 10 positions match TRBD2. CDR1 SGHTA and CDR2 FQGNSA come from the germline V gene. The CDR3 loop spans 16 amino acids. J gave up 9 bases and V 0 bases, and 8 bases lay outside the gene matches. The CDR3 sequence is CASSLAPSGGGGEQFF. The CDR3 coding sequence is TGTGCCAGCAGCTTAGCCCCTAGCGGGGGAGGGGGTGAGCAGTTCTTC.

The chain uses TRBV5-1 and TRBJ1-1; TRBD1 might be the D (5 bases). CDR1 and CDR2 from the germline V gene are SGHRS and YFSETQ. Trimming removed 3 bases at V and 4 bases at J, with 16 bases between. This CDR3 spans 15 amino acids. The CDR3 loop reads CASSYQGQTATEAFF. CDR3 nucleotides: TGCGCCAGCAGCTACCAAGGACAAACCGCCACTGAAGCTTTCTTT.

This chain uses TRBV6-5 with TRBJ1-5; D may be TRBD1 (6 bases). The CDR3 spans 15 residues. Germline values: CDR1 MNHEY, CDR2 SVGAGI. The V end lost 6 bases, the J end lost 9 bases, and 21 bases lay between the germline ends. The chain's CDR3 is CASRSRQAGIGPQHF. DNA of the CDR3: TGTGCCAGCAGGTCTCGACAGGCCGGGATCGGGCCCCAGCATTTT.

This clone has just one count. The chain employs TRBV2 and TRBJ1-2, with TRBD1 identical over 7 bases. The CDR3 has 13 residues. V lost 7 bases, J lost 2 bases, and 4 bases stayed unmatched. From germline, CDR1 is SNHLY and CDR2 FYNNEI. CDR3 nucleotide sequence: TGTGCCAGCAACGCCAGGGGGAACTATGGCTACACCTTC. Amino acids: CASNARGNYGYTF.

This clone has only one observation. V is TRBV30 and J is TRBJ2-5; perhaps TRBD1 as D (5 bases). Germline V gene data show CDR1 as GTSNPN and CDR2 as SVGIG (reference sequence). There are 13 residues in the CDR3. The V gene lost 4 bases and the J gene lost 5 bases, with 14 bases spanning the gap. In DNA form, the CDR3 reads TGTGCCTGGAATCGTCAGGGCGTGGAGACCCAGTACTTC. Translated, it gives CAWNRQGVETQYF.